The clone carrying this TCR beta chain was counted a few times. What it binds is not known. V lost 5 bases and J lost 3; bases outside the gene matches: 8. The CDR3 covers 16 residues. Germline CDR1 and CDR2: SEHNR and FQNEAQ (reference sequence). The sample belongs to a study of T cells in Graves' hyperthyroidism and ophthalmopathy. Across 18 months, stable Graves' hyperthyroidism was marked by no progression to ophthalmopathy. Study-wide points: Among thyroid clonotypes expanded above 0.001, most also appeared in blood.

RNA transcripts provided the source from which TCR beta CDR3 regions were amplified. The TCR CDR3 first-round RT-PCR relied on the HTBI primer set. TCRdb reanalysed the multiplex PCR reads using MiXCR and keeps one entry per CDR3 protein. The sample consists of 750,000 to 950,000 distinct CDR3 sequences, 38% of them appearing once. This TCR was recovered from a man aged 18 to 35 with Graves' hyperthyroidism. Sequencing was performed on blood. The chain joins TRBV7-9 to TRBJ2-2, with 8 bases identical to TRBD2. This CDR3 reads CASSHERGPYTGELFF. For the CDR3, the DNA is TGTGCCAGCAGCCACGAGCGGGGGCCCTACACCGGGGAGCTGTTTTTT.